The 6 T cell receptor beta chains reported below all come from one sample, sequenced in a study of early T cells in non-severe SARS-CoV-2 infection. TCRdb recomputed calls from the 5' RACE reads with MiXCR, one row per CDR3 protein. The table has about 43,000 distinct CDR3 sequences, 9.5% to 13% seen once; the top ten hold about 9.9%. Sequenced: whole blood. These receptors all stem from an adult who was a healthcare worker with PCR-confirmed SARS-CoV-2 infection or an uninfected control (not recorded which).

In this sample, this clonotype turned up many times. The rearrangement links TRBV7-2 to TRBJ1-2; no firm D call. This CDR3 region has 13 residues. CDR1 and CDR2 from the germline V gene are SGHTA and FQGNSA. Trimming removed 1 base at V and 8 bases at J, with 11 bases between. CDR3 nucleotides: TGTGCCAGCAGCTTAGAAAGGAGGTCGGGCTACACCTTC. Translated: CASSLERRSGYTF.

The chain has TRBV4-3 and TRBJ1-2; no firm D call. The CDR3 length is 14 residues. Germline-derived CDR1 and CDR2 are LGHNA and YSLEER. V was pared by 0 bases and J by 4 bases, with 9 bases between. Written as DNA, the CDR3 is TGCGCCAGCAGCCAAGATGCGCAGCTCTATGGCTACACCTTC. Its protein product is CASSQDAQLYGYTF.

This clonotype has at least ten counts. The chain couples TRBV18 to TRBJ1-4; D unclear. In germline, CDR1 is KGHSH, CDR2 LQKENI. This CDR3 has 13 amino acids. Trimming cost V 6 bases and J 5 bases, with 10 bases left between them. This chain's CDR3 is CASSTGINEKLFF. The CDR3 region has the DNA TGTGCCAGCTCTACGGGGATAAATGAAAAACTGTTTTTT.

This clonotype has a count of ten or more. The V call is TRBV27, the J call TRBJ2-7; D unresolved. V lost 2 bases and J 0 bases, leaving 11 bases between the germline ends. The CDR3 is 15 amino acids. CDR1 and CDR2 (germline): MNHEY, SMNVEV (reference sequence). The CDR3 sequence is CASSLGSEFSYEQYF. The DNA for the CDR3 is TGTGCCAGCAGTTTAGGGTCGGAGTTCTCCTACGAGCAGTACTTC.

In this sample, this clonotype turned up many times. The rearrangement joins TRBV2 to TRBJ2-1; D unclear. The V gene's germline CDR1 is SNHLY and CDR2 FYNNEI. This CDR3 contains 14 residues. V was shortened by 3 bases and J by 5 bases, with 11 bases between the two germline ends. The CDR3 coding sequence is TGTGCCAGCAGTGAGATCCCTCCGGACAATGAGCAGTTCTTC. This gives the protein CASSEIPPDNEQFF.

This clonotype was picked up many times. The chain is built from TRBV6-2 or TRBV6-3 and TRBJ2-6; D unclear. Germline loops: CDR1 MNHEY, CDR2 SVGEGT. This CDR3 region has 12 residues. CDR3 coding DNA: TGTGGTTCGCACTCTGGGGCCAACGTCCTGACTTTC. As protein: CGSHSGANVLTF.